This T cell receptor beta chain was captured in a study of vaccination and CD4 T cells after COVID-19. On the study more broadly: SARS-CoV-2 PCR on nasal swabs had been positive for the convalescent patients; some ten were mild and one was severe. Median time from COVID diagnosis to post-COVID sampling was roughly 13 weeks (35 to 161).

Treatment meaning: roughly 11-day PBMC culture with coronavirus spike peptide pools or control peptides (ViraFEST assay). About this clonotype itself: Its antigen is currently unknown.

Oncomine TCR Beta short-read sequencing was applied to DNA from cultured CD4+ T cells. One entry per CDR3 protein results from TCRdb running MiXCR on the PCR reads. Among 13,000 to 15,000 distinct CDR3 sequences listed, approximately 50% were seen once. Trimming shortened V by 4 bases and J by 10 bases, and 13 bases separated the two germline ends. The CDR3 extends over 12 amino acids. Germline assignment: CDR1 SGHAT and CDR2 FQNNGV. The receptor comes from a human donor who had recovered from COVID-19. The rearrangement joins TRBV11-2 to TRBJ2-5, with unresolved D. Sequenced here: CD4+ T cells from blood, cultured in vitro, sampled before SARS-CoV-2 vaccination. The DNA for the CDR3 is TGTGCCAGCAGCTCAGGCCGGTCCCTCCAGTACTTC. This codes for CASSSGRSLQYF.